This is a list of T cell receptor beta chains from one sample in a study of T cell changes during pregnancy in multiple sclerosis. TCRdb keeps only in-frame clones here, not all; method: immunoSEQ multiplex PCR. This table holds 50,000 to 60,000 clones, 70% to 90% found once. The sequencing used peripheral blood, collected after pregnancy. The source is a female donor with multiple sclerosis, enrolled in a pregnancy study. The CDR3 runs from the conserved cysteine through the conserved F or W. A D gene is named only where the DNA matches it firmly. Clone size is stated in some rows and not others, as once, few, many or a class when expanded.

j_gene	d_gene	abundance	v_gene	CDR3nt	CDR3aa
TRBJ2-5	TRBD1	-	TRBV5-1	TGCGCCAGCAGCTCAGTCGGGACAGGGGGGGAGACCCAGTACTTC	CASSSVGTGGETQYF
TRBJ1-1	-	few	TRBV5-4	TGTGCCACCCGGACAGATTTGAACACTGAAGCTTTCTTT	CATRTDLNTEAFF
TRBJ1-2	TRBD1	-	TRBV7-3	TGTGCCAGCAGCTTACAGGGTGGGACAGACTATGGCTACACCTTC	CASSLQGGTDYGYTF
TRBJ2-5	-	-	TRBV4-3	TGCGCCAGCAGCCAAGATCTTGGTTCGGTCGAGACCCAGTACTTC	CASSQDLGSVETQYF
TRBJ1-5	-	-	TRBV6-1	TGTGCCACCCGAGGGACTTCCAATCAGCCCCAGCATTTT	CATRGTSNQPQHF
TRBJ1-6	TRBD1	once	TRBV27	TGTGCCAGCAGCCCTATCCCGGGACAGTCCCCCTCCTATAATTCACCCCTCCACTTT	CASSPIPGQSPSYNSPLHF
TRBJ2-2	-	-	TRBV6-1	TGTGCCAGCAAACAGGGAAACACCGGGGAGCTGTTTTTT	CASKQGNTGELFF
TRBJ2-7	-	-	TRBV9	TGTGCCAGCAGCGTACACGGGACACTGAGCTACGAGCAGTACTTC	CASSVHGTLSYEQYF
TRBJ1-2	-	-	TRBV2	TGTGCCATGAGGAGGGGATCTGGCTACACCTTC	CAMRRGSGYTF
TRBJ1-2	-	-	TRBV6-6	TGTGCCAGCAGTTACTCCCAGGGGCACTATGGCTACACCTTC	CASSYSQGHYGYTF
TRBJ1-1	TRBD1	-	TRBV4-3	TGCGCCAGCAGCCAAGAGACAGGGTGGGAGACTGAAGCTTTCTTT	CASSQETGWETEAFF
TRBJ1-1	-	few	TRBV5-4	TGTGCCAGCAGCGGTGTGCGGGGCTCAAACACTGAAGCTTTCTTT	CASSGVRGSNTEAFF
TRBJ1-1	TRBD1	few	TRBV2	TGTGCCAGCAGCCGACAGGGTTGGGCTTTCTTT	CASSRQGWAFF
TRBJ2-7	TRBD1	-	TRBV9	TGTGCCAGCAGCGTAGAGCAGGGGGCATACGAGCAGTACTTC	CASSVEQGAYEQYF
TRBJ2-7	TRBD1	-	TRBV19	TGTGCCAGTAGCCCAGAAGGTGGGGACAGGGGTTTTGAGCAGTACTTC	CASSPEGGDRGFEQYF
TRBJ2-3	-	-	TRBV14	TGTGCCAGCAGCCAAGATTGGCAGGCCCAGAGCACAGATACGCAGTATTTT	CASSQDWQAQSTDTQYF
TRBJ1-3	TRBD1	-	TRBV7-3	TGTGCCAGCAGCGATAACAGGGGCGGAAACACCATATATTTT	CASSDNRGGNTIYF
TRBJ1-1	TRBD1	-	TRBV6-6	TGTGCCAGCAGCCGAAGGGCCGGGACAGGGGGCACTGAAGCTTTCTTT	CASSRRAGTGGTEAFF
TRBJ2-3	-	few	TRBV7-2	TGTGCCAGCGGACGGGGAGGCACAGATACGCAGTATTTT	CASGRGGTDTQYF
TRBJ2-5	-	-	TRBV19	TGTGCCAGTAGTCCCATGGGCAGGGGCTGGGAGACCCAGTACTTC	CASSPMGRGWETQYF
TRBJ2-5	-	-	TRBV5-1	TGCGCCAGCAGCTCCGGAGACCAAGGAGAGACCCAGTACTTC	CASSSGDQGETQYF
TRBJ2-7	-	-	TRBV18	TGTGCCAGCTCACCAGGTAGCGGTAGCTCCTACGAGCAGTACTTC	CASSPGSGSSYEQYF
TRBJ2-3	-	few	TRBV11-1	TGTGCCAGCAGCTTAGGTAGCGGCAACACAGATACGCAGTATTTT	CASSLGSGNTDTQYF
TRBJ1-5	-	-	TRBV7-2	TGTGCCAGCAGCTTAGAGGGGGATCAGCCCCAGCATTTT	CASSLEGDQPQHF
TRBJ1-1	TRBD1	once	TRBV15	TGTGCCACCAGCAGAGGATCGGGACAGCGAACTTTCTTT	CATSRGSGQRTFF
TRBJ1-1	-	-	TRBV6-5	TGTGCCAGCAGTTCTAACACTGAAGCTTTCTTT	CASSSNTEAFF
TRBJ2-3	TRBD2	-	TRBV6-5	TGTGCCAGCAGTTCAGCGGGGAGCCCAGATACGCAGTATTTT	CASSSAGSPDTQYF
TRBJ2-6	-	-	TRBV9	TGTGCCAGCAGCCCCAGACAGTACCCTGGGGCCAACGTCCTGACTTTC	CASSPRQYPGANVLTF
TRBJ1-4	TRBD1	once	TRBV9	TGTGCCAGCAGCTCTAGACAGGGCGGGACTAATGAAAAACTGTTTTTT	CASSSRQGGTNEKLFF
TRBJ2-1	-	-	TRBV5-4	TGTGCCAGCACCTCCCGGACTATCGACTACAATGAGCAGTTCTTC	CASTSRTIDYNEQFF
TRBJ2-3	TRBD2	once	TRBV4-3	TGCGCCAGCAGTCCTTGGACTAGCGGCACAGATACGCAGTATTTT	CASSPWTSGTDTQYF
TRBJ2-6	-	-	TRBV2	TGTGCCAGCAGGGGGACTTACCTCTCTGGGGCCAACGTCCTGACTTTC	CASRGTYLSGANVLTF
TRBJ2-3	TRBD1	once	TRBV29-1	TGCAGCTCGACCAGGGGGCCCACAGATACGCAGTATTTT	CSSTRGPTDTQYF
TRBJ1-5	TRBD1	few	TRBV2	TGTGCCAGCAGTTTGATTCCAGGGGGTAATCAGCCCCAGCATTTT	CASSLIPGGNQPQHF
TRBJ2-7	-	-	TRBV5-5	TGTGCCAGCAGCTTTGCAGCGAATTCTAACTACGAGCAGTACTTC	CASSFAANSNYEQYF